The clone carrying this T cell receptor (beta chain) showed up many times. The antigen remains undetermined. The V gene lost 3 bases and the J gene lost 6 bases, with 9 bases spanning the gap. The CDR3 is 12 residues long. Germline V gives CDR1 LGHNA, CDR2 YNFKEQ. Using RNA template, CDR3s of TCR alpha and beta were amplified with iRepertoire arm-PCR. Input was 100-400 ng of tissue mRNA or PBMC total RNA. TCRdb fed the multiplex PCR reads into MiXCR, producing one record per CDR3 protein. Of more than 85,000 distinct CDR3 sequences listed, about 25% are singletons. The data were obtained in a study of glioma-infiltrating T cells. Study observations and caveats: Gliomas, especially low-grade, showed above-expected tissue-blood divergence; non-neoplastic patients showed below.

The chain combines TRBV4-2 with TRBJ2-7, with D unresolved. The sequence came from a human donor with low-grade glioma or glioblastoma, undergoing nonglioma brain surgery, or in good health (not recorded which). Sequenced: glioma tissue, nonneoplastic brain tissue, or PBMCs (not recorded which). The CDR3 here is CASSHDSAEQYF. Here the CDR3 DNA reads TGTGCCAGCAGCCACGACTCCGCCGAGCAGTACTTC.